The next 23 T cell receptor beta chains were all read from a single sample in a study of blood T cell repertoires in COVID-19. Some clones are missing from TCRdb's copy, which holds only in-frame ones; the method was immunoSEQ multiplex PCR. The table has some 250,000 clones, more than 75% seen once. Input material: peripheral blood. All receptors come from a woman aged 25 to 39 who had recovered from COVID-19.

The V and J genes are TRBV11-3 and TRBJ1-5; no clear D. The CDR3 has 13 amino acids. Germline V gene data show CDR1 as SGHNT and CDR2 as YENEEA. V was pared by 5 bases and J by 7 bases, with 12 bases between. CDR3 sequence: CASSPRENQPQHF. CDR3 DNA: TGTGCCAGCAGCCCCCGGGAAAACCAGCCCCAGCATTTT.

The J gene is TRBJ2-2, the V gene TRBV5-1; 8 nucleotides align to TRBD2. The germline gives CDR1 SGHRS, CDR2 YFSETQ. The CDR3 covers 16 residues. V shed 6 bases and J 2 bases; nucleotides not matched to a gene: 9. In DNA form, the CDR3 reads TGCGCCAGCACCCCCCGGGGGGGGCTTAACACCGGGGAGCTGTTTTTT. Translation gives CASTPRGGLNTGELFF.

The chain carries TRBV18 and TRBJ2-2; TRBD1 matches at 7 bases. Germline CDR1 KGHSH, CDR2 LQKENI. This CDR3 is 13 amino acids long. V lost 5 bases and J lost 5; bases outside the gene matches: 2. This CDR3 is CASSAQGTGELFF. DNA for the CDR3: TGTGCCAGCTCAGCACAGGGGACCGGGGAGCTGTTTTTT.

V and J are TRBV12-3 or TRBV12-4 and TRBJ1-5; D gene unclear. This CDR3 contains 13 residues. With 6 bases removed from V and 4 bases from J, the gap between germline ends came to 10 bases. Written as DNA, the CDR3 is TGTGCCAGCAGCTACAGACGAAATCAGCCCCAGCATTTT. This gives the protein CASSYRRNQPQHF.

This clone was observed a single time. This chain links TRBV11-2 with TRBJ1-2; D might be TRBD1 (5 bases). Germline V gene lookup returns CDR1 SGHAT and CDR2 FQNNGV. Trimming removed 1 base at V and 8 bases at J, with 14 bases between. The CDR3 runs 14 residues. The CDR3 sequence: CASSLGDSLGGYTF. CDR3 DNA sequence: TGTGCCAGCAGCTTAGGAGACAGCCTCGGGGGCTACACCTTC.

CDR3 sequence (DNA): TGTGCCAGCTCACCTTCTAGCGGGTACTCCTACGAGCAGTACTTC. Translating it yields CASSPSSGYSYEQYF. The V and J genes are TRBV18 and TRBJ2-7; TRBD2 matches 8 bases. Trimming removed 3 bases from V and 0 bases from J; junction bases left unmatched: 4. Germline V lookup: CDR1 KGHSH, CDR2 LQKENI. The CDR3 sequence is 15 residues long.

The chain is built from TRBV7-9 and TRBJ2-7; D perhaps matches TRBD1 (5 bases). V dropped 5 bases and J dropped 4 bases, with 18 bases sitting between them. This CDR3 has 15 residues. Germline V gene sequence: CDR1 SEHNR, CDR2 FQNEAQ (reference sequence). The CDR3 loop is CASSVPSLGRYEQYF. The CDR3, as DNA: TGTGCCAGCAGCGTACCAAGCCTGGGGCGTTACGAGCAGTACTTC.

The chain employs TRBV13 and TRBJ1-1, with D uncertain. The CDR3 covers 14 residues. Germline loops: CDR1 PRHDT, CDR2 FYEKMQ (reference sequence). The V gene lost 4 bases and the J gene lost 3 bases, with 12 bases spanning the gap. As DNA, the CDR3 is TGTGCCAGCAGCTCACTCCCCGGAGACACTGAAGCTTTCTTT. It translates to CASSSLPGDTEAFF.

This clone was recorded a few times. This chain connects TRBV6-2 or TRBV6-3 to TRBJ1-2; D possibly corresponds to TRBD1 (5 bases). With 4 bases removed from V and 3 bases from J, the gap between germline ends came to 9 bases. Germline V gene data show CDR1 as MNHEY and CDR2 as SVGEGT. CDR3 length: 13 amino acids. The CDR3 DNA sequence: TGTGCCAGCAGTTCCAGGGTGGACTATGGCTACACCTTC. It is translated as CASSSRVDYGYTF.

V and J are TRBV7-3 and TRBJ2-1; TRBD2 matches at 11 bases. J was trimmed by 7 bases and V by 8 bases; bases with no gene match: 7. Per germline, CDR1 SGHTA and CDR2 FQGTGA. This CDR3 spans 14 amino acids. The CDR3 coding sequence is TGTGCCAGCCGTAGCGGGGGGGCCTCGAATGAGCAGTTCTTC. Its protein is CASRSGGASNEQFF.

The genes are TRBV25-1 and TRBJ1-1, with a weak D call TRBD1 (5 bases). The germline V and J ends were trimmed by 8 bases and 5 bases, with 9 bases remaining between them. The CDR3 consists of 11 residues. Looked up from germline, CDR1 is MGHDK and CDR2 is SYGVNS. The CDR3 nucleotides are TGTGCCAGCTCTGGGGGGACTGAAGCTTTCTTT. It specifies CASSGGTEAFF.

The chain uses TRBV14 and TRBJ2-2; D is undetermined. V shed 0 bases and J shed 3 bases, with 8 bases lying between them. Germline V gives CDR1 SGHDN, CDR2 FVKESK. The CDR3 length is 15 residues. The CDR3 nucleotides are TGTGCCAGCAGCCAAGATGGAGCCTACACCGGGGAGCTGTTTTTT. Encoded protein: CASSQDGAYTGELFF.

The chain couples TRBV11-1 to TRBJ2-7; 7 positions match TRBD2. Trimming removed 2 bases from V and 2 bases from J; junction bases left unmatched: 9. The CDR3 has 16 amino acids. Germline V gene data show CDR1 as SGHAT and CDR2 as FQDESV (reference sequence). Here the CDR3 reads CASSLLSGTDTYEQYF. The CDR3 bases are TGTGCCAGCAGCTTATTAAGCGGGACGGATACCTACGAGCAGTACTTC.

J is TRBJ1-1 and V is TRBV5-1, with TRBD1 matching over 7 bases. Trimming took 1 base from V and 1 from J; bases not matched to a gene: 4. This CDR3 has 15 amino acids. CDR1 and CDR2 (germline): SGHRS, YFSETQ. This chain's CDR3 is CASSLTTGWNTEAFF. The CDR3 nucleotides are TGCGCCAGCAGCTTGACGACAGGGTGGAACACTGAAGCTTTCTTT.

The genes are TRBV13 and TRBJ2-3; 15 positions agree with TRBD2. The CDR3 extends over 19 amino acids. Germline V CDR1 and CDR2: PRHDT, FYEKMQ (reference sequence). The trim removed 8 bases at V and 3 bases at J, leaving 15 bases unmatched. This CDR3 is CASQRPGTSGGLSTDTQYF. In DNA form, the CDR3 reads TGTGCCAGCCAGCGTCCCGGGACTAGCGGGGGGCTGAGTACAGATACGCAGTATTTT.

The rearrangement joins TRBV5-1 to TRBJ2-6; TRBD2 is a possible D gene (5 bases). The CDR3 is made up of 17 amino acids. V lost 0 bases, J lost 0 bases, and 10 bases lay in between. Per germline, CDR1 SGHRS and CDR2 YFSETQ. Here the CDR3 reads CASSLDTGSSGANVLTF. The CDR3 nucleotides are TGCGCCAGCAGCTTGGACACGGGGAGCTCTGGGGCCAACGTCCTGACTTTC.

V is TRBV2 and J is TRBJ2-5; TRBD2 matches 14 bases. The CDR3 has 16 residues. Trimming cost V 5 bases and J 7 bases; bases outside gene matches: 9. Germline V gene lookup returns CDR1 SNHLY and CDR2 FYNNEI. The CDR3 here is CASSKTSGGARGTQYF. The CDR3 nucleotides are TGTGCCAGCAGTAAGACTAGCGGGGGGGCCCGGGGGACCCAGTACTTC.

The V and J genes are TRBV2 and TRBJ1-4; 7 bases align to TRBD1. The ends lost 10 bases at V and 2 bases at J; junction bases unmatched: 7. Germline V lookup: CDR1 SNHLY, CDR2 FYNNEI. The CDR3 runs 14 residues. CDR3 sequence (DNA): TGTGCCACCCGACAGGGATCTACTAATGAAAAACTGTTTTTT. Translating it yields CATRQGSTNEKLFF.

The V call is TRBV6-1, the J call TRBJ2-3; D gene unclear. CDR1 and CDR2 (germline): MNHNS, SASEGT. The CDR3 loop spans 13 amino acids. The V and J ends lost 5 bases and 3 bases respectively, with 9 bases between them. CDR3 protein: CASSSTPTDTQYF. The CDR3, as DNA: TGTGCCAGCAGTTCGACTCCGACAGATACGCAGTATTTT.

This clone came up a few times. This chain connects TRBV6-5 to TRBJ1-1, with 9 bases matching TRBD1. The J segment lost 6 bases and the V segment lost 2 bases, leaving 4 bases of the junction unmatched. CDR3 length: 14 residues. Germline lookup yields CDR1 MNHEY and CDR2 SVGAGI. The CDR3: CASSYPGDRAEAFF. The CDR3 DNA follows: TGTGCCAGCAGTTACCCCGGGGACAGGGCTGAAGCTTTCTTT.

The chain combines TRBV3-1 (or the pseudogene TRBV3-2) with TRBJ2-3; TRBD2 is a possible D gene (7 bases). Germline V gives CDR1 LGHDT, CDR2 YNNKEL (reference sequence). CDR3 length: 15 residues. With 1 base removed from V and 3 bases from J, the gap between germline ends came to 11 bases. The CDR3 DNA reads as TGTGCCAGCAGCCAAGGGGGGGGCTATACAGATACGCAGTATTTT. Translated: CASSQGGGYTDTQYF.

The V and J genes are TRBV4-3 and TRBJ1-2; TRBD1 agrees at 10 bases. The V and J ends lost 4 bases and 3 bases, in that order; junction bases with no gene match: 2. The germline CDR1 and CDR2 sequences are LGHNA and YSLEER. This CDR3 comprises 14 residues. CDR3 sequence reads: CASSPGTGDYGYTF. DNA for the CDR3: TGCGCCAGCAGCCCCGGGACAGGGGACTATGGCTACACCTTC.

The V call is TRBV5-4, the J call TRBJ1-4, with 10 bases lining up with TRBD1. CDR3 size: 15 residues. Trimming took 4 bases from V and 7 from J; bases not matched to a gene: 7. CDR1 is SGHNT and CDR2 is YYREEE in the germline V gene (reference sequence). The CDR3 sequence is CASSAPDRGTEKLFF. The DNA for the CDR3 is TGTGCCAGCAGCGCCCCGGACAGGGGGACTGAAAAACTGTTTTTT. The full variable domain, its missing parts supplied by reference TRBV5-4 and TRBJ1-4, is ETGVTQSPTHLIKTRGQQVTLRCSSQSGHNTVSWYQQALGQGPQFIFQYYREEENGRGNFPPRFSGLQFPNYSSELNVNALELDDSALYLCASSAPDRGTEKLFFGSGTQLSVL.